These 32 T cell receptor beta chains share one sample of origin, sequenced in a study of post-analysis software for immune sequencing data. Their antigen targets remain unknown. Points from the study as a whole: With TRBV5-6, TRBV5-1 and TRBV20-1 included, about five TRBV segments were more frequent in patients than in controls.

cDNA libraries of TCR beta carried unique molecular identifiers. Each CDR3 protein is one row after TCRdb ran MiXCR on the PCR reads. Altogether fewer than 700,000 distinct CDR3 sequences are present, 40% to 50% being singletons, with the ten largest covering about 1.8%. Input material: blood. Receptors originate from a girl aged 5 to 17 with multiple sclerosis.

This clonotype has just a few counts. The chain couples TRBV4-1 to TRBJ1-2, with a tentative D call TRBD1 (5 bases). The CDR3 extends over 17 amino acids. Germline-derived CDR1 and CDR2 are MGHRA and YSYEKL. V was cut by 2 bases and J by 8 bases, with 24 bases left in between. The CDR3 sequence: CASSQNIPGRTVEGYTF. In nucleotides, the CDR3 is TGCGCCAGCAGCCAAAATATTCCGGGGCGAACCGTGGAAGGCTACACCTTC.

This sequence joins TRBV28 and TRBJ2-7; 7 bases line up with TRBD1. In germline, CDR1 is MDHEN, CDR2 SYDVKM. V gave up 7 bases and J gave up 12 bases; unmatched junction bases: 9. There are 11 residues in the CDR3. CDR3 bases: TGTGCCAGCAACGAAGGGGGCCCCTCGTACTTC. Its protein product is CASNEGGPSYF. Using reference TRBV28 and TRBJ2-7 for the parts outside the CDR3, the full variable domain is DVKVTQSSRYLVKRTGEKVFLECVQDMDHENMFWYRQDPGLGLRLIYFSYDVKMKEKGDIPEGYSVSREKKERFSLILESASTNQTSMYLCASNEGGPSYFGPGTRLTVT.

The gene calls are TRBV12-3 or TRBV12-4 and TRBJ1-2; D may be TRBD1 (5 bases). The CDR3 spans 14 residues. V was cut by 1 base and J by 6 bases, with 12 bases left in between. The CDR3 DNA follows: TGTGCCAGCAGTTTAGGGGACGGGTCTGATGGCTACACCTTC. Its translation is CASSLGDGSDGYTF.

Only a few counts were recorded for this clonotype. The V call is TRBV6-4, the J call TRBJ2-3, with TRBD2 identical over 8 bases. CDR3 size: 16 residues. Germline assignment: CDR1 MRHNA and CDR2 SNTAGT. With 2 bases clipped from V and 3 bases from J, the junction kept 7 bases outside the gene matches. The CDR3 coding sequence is TGTGCCAGCAGTGACATCGCGGGGGGAACAACAGATACGCAGTATTTT. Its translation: CASSDIAGGTTDTQYF.

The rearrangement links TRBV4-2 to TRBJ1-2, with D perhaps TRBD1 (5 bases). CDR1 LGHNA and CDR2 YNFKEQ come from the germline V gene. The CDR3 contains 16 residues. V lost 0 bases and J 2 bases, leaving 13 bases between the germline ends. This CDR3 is CASSQDAGTGNYGYTF. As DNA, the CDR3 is TGTGCCAGCAGCCAAGACGCTGGGACGGGGAACTATGGCTACACCTTC.

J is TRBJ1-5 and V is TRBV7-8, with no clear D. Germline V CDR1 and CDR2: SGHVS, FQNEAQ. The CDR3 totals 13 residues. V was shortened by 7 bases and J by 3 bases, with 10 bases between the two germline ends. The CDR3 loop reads CASTLGYNQPQHF. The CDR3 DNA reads TGTGCCAGCACCCTGGGGTACAATCAGCCCCAGCATTTT.

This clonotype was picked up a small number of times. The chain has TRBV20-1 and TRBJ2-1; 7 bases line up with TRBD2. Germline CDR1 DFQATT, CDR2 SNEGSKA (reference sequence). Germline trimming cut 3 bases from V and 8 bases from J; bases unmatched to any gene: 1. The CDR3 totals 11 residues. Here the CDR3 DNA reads TGCAGTGCTAGGGCGGGAGATGAGCAGTTCTTC. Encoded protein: CSARAGDEQFF.

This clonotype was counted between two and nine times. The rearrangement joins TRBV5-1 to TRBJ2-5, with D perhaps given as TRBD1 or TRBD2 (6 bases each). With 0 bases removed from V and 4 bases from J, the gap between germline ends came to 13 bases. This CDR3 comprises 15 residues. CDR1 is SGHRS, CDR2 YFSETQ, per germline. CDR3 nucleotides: TGCGCCAGCAGCTTGGGAGTACAGGGAGGAGAGACCCAGTACTTC. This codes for CASSLGVQGGETQYF.

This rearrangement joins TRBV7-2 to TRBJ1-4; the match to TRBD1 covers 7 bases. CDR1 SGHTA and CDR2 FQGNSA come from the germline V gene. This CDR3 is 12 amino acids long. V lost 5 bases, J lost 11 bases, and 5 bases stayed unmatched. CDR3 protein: CASSVDRAKLFF. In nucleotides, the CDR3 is TGTGCCAGCAGCGTAGACAGGGCGAAACTGTTTTTT.

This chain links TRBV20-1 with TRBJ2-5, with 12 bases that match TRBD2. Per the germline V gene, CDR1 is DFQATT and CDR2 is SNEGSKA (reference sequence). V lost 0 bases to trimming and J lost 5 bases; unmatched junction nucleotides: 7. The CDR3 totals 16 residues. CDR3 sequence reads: CSARDQTSGGTETQYF. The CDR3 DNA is TGCAGTGCTAGAGATCAAACTAGCGGGGGGACGGAGACCCAGTACTTC.

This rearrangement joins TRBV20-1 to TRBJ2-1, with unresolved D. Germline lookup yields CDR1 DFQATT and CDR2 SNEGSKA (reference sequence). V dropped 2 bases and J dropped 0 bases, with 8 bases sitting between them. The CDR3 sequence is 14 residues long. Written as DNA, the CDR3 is TGCAGTGCTAGAAGTAGAAGCTCCTACAATGAGCAGTTCTTC. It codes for CSARSRSSYNEQFF.

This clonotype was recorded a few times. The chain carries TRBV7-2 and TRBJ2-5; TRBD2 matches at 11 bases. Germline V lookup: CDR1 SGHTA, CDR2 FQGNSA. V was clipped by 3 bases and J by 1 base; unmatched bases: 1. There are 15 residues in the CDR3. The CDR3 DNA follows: TGTGCCAGCAGCTTTGGGACTAGCGGCCAAGAGACCCAGTACTTC. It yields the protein CASSFGTSGQETQYF.

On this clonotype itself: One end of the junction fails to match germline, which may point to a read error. CDR3 bases: TGTGCCGGCAGCAGAGGGGGGGCCATCGGGGAGCTGTTTTTT. This gives the protein CAGSRGGAIGELFF. The chain employs TRBV12-3 or TRBV12-4 and TRBJ2-2, with TRBD2 as a possible D gene (7 bases). The CDR3 totals 14 residues.

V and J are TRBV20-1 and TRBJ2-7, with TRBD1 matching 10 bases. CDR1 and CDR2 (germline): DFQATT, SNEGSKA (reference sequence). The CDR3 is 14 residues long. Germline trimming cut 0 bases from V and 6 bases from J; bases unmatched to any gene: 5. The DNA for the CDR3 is TGCAGTGCTAGAGATCCGGGACAGGGGAGCGAGCAGTACTTC. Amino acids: CSARDPGQGSEQYF.

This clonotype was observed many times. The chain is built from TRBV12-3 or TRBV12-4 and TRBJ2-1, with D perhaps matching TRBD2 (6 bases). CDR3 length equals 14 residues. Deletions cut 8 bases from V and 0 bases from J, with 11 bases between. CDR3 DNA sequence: TGTGCCAGCGGTAGCGGAAGCTCCTACAATGAGCAGTTCTTC. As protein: CASGSGSSYNEQFF.

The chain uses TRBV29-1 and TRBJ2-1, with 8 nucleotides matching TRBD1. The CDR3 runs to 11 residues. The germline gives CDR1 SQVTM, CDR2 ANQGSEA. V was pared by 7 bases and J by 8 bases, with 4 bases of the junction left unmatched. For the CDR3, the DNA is TGCAGCGGATCGACAGGGGATGAGCAGTTCTTC. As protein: CSGSTGDEQFF.

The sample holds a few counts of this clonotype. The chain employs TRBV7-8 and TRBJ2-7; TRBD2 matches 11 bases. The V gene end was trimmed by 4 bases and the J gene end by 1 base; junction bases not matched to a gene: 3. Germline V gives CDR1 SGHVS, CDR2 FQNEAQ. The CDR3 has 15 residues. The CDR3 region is CASSSSSGRSYEQYF. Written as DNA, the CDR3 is TGTGCCAGCAGCTCGTCTAGCGGGAGGTCCTACGAGCAGTACTTC.

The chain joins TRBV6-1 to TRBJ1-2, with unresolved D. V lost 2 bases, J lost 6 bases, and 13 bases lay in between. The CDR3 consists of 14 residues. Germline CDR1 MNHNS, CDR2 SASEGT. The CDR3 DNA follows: TGTGCCAGCAGTGAACTGGTACCAGATAATGGCTACACCTTC. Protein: CASSELVPDNGYTF.

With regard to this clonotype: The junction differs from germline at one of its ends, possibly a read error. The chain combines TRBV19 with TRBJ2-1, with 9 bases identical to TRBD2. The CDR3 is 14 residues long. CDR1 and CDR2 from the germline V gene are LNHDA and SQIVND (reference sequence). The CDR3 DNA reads TGTACCAGTAGTCCGGCTAGCGGGACGAATGAGCAGTTCTTC. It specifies CTSSPASGTNEQFF.

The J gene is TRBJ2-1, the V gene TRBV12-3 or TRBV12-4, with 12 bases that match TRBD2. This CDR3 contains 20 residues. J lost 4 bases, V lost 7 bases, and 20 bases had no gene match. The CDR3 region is CASTNHPRLAGDRVYNEQFF. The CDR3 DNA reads TGTGCCAGCACCAATCACCCTCGACTAGCGGGAGATCGGGTGTACAATGAGCAGTTCTTC.

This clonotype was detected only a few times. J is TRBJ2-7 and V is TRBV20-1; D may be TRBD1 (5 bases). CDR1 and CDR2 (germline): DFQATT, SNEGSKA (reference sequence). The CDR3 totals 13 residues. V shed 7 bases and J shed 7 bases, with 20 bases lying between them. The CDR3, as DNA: TGCAGTGTAGCTAGGCAGGGTTTAGGGGAGCAGTACTTC. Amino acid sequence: CSVARQGLGEQYF.

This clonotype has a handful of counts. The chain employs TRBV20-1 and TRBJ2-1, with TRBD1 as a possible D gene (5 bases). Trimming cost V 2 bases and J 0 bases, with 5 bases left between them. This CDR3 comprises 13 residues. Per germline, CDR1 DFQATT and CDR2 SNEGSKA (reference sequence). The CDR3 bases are TGCAGTGCTAGACAGGGCTCCTACAATGAGCAGTTCTTC. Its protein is CSARQGSYNEQFF.

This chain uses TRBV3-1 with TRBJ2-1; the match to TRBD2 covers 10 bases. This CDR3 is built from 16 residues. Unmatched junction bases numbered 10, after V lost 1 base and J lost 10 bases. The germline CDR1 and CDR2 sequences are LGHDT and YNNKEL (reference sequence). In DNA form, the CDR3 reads TGTGCCAGCAGCCAAGTTAGCGGGAGGTCGTGGGCAGAGCAGTTCTTC. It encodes CASSQVSGRSWAEQFF.

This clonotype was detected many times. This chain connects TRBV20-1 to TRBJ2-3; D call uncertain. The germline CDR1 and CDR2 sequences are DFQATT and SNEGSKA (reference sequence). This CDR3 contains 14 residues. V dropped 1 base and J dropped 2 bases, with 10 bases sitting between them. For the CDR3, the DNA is TGCAGTGCTAGAGTGGCGTCGCTCACAGATACGCAGTATTTT. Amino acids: CSARVASLTDTQYF.

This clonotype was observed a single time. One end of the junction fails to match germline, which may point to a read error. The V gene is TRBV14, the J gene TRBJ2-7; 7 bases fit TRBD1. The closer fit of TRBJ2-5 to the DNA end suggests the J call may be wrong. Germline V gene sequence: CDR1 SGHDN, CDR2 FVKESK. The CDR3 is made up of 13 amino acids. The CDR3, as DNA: TGTGCCAACAGCCAAGGGGGCCCTCAGACCCAGTACTTC. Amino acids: CANSQGGPQTQYF.

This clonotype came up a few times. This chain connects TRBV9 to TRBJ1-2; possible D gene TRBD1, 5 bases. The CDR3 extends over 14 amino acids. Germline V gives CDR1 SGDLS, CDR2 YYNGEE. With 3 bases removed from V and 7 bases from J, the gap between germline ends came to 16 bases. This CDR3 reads CASSDAPQGGGYTF. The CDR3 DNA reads TGTGCCAGCAGCGACGCTCCGCAGGGCGGTGGCTACACCTTC.

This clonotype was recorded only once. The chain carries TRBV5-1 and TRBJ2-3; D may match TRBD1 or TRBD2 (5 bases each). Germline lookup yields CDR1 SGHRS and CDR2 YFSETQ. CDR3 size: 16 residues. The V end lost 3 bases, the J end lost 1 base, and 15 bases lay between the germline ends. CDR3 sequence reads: CASSSHQGTRTDTQYF. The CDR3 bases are TGCGCCAGCAGCTCCCACCAAGGGACCCGCACAGATACGCAGTATTTT.

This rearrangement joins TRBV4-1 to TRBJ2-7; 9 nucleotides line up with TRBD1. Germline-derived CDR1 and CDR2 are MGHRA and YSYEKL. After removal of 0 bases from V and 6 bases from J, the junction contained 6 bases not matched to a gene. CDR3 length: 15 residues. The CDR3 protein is CASSQDWGQGSEQYF. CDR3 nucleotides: TGCGCCAGCAGCCAAGATTGGGGACAGGGCAGCGAGCAGTACTTC.

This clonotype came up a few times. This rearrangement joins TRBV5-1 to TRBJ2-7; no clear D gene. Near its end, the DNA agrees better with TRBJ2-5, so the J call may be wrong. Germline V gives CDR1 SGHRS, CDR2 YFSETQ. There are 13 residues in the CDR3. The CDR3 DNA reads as TGCGCCAGCAGCTTGGCCTATTTTGAGACCCAGTACTTC. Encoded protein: CASSLAYFETQYF.

The chain's CDR3 is CSAGRDLGETQYF. The CDR3 nucleotides are TGCAGTGCTGGCCGGGACCTAGGAGAGACCCAGTACTTC. V gene TRBV20-1 combines with J gene TRBJ2-5; D is possibly TRBD1 or TRBD2 (5 bases each). V shed 5 bases and J shed 4 bases, with 14 bases lying between them. The CDR3 sequence is 13 residues long. The germline V gene encodes CDR1 DFQATT and CDR2 SNEGSKA (reference sequence).

CDR3 protein: CASSYGPTYTF. In DNA form, the CDR3 reads TGTGCCAGCAGTTATGGGCCGACATACACCTTC. The genes are TRBV12-3 or TRBV12-4 and TRBJ1-2; D is undetermined. The CDR3 is made up of 11 amino acids. Trimming stripped 4 bases from V and 11 bases from J, with 11 bases between.

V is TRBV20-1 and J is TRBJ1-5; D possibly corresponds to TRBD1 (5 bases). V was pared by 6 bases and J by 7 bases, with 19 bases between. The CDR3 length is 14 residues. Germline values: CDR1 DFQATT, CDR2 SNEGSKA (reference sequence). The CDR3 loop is CSATQSGAQQPQHF. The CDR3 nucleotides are TGCAGTGCAACCCAGTCCGGGGCACAGCAGCCCCAGCATTTT.